These 18 T cell receptor beta chains originate from one sample sequenced in a study of blood T cell repertoires in COVID-19 (dated by TCRdb to about 2020). The library was made by the immunoSEQ multiplex PCR assay. TCRdb holds this immuneACCESS table with in-frame rearrangements only. Some clones are missing; in checked studies, unresolved V genes explain under half, and the rest has no known cause. For this sample there are around 250,000 clones; 70% to 90% appear just once. Of the sample, approximately 5.1% is held by the ten largest clones. Material: peripheral blood. The source of these receptors is a man aged 50-59 years with active or convalescent COVID-19.

The chain is built from TRBV5-3 and TRBJ1-5; D is undetermined. TRBV5-3 qualifies as an ORF whose function is uncertain. This CDR3 has 14 residues. V was pared by 2 bases and J by 15 bases, with 21 bases between. Here the CDR3 reads CARSFGLRRTPRHF. CDR3 in DNA: TGTGCCAGAAGCTTTGGACTGCGGCGTACCCCACGGCATTTT.

The chain uses TRBV24-1 and TRBJ2-2; 8 nucleotides line up with TRBD2. Looked up from germline, CDR1 is KGHDR and CDR2 is SFDVKD. Germline trimming cut 5 bases from V and 4 bases from J; bases unmatched to any gene: 2. CDR3 length: 14 residues. CDR3 region: CATSAGGTTGELFF. CDR3 coding DNA: TGTGCCACCAGTGCGGGGGGGACCACCGGGGAGCTGTTTTTT.

V is TRBV27 and J is TRBJ2-3; the D is unclear. This CDR3 spans 17 amino acids. Germline V CDR1 and CDR2: MNHEY, SMNVEV (reference sequence). V lost 2 bases and J 2 bases, leaving 17 bases between the germline ends. The CDR3 loop reads CASSLKPPGHVTDTQYF. DNA of the CDR3: TGTGCCAGCAGTTTAAAGCCGCCTGGGCATGTCACAGATACGCAGTATTTT.

The CDR3 here is CASTGGSYEQYF. DNA of the CDR3: TGTGCCTCGACAGGGGGATCCTACGAGCAGTACTTC. The chain employs TRBV30 and TRBJ2-7, with 9 nucleotides matching TRBD1. Germline lookup yields CDR1 GTSNPN and CDR2 SVGIG (reference sequence). The CDR3 has 12 amino acids. V dropped 7 bases and J dropped 1; count of bases not matched to a gene: 2.

The chain carries TRBV24-1 and TRBJ2-1; D is unclear. Germline V lookup: CDR1 KGHDR, CDR2 SFDVKD. The CDR3 is 13 residues long. Trimming stripped 4 bases from V and 8 bases from J, with 11 bases between. CDR3 bases: TGTGCCACCAGTGAGACCCTTGGGCATGAGCAGTTCTTC. This codes for CATSETLGHEQFF.

This chain joins TRBV18 and TRBJ1-2; D ambiguous. V was pared by 3 bases and J by 1 base, with 9 bases between. Germline lookup yields CDR1 KGHSH and CDR2 LQKENI. The CDR3 loop spans 14 amino acids. Here the CDR3 DNA reads TGTGCCAGCTCACCCCCGGGGTATAACTATGGCTACACCTTC. Translation: CASSPPGYNYGYTF.

This clone was observed once. The genes are TRBV5-1 and TRBJ2-7; TRBD1 agrees at 9 bases. Trimming removed 4 bases from V and 9 bases from J; junction bases left unmatched: 14. The germline V gene encodes CDR1 SGHRS and CDR2 YFSETQ. The CDR3 spans 15 residues. The CDR3 coding sequence is TGCGCCAGCAGCCCACCCGGGACAGGGAAGCCCGGGCAGTACTTC. Residues: CASSPPGTGKPGQYF.

The rearrangement joins TRBV28 to TRBJ1-2; D is unresolved. The CDR3 is 16 amino acids. V lost 2 bases to trimming and J lost 4 bases, with 17 bases between them. CDR1 and CDR2 from the germline V gene are MDHEN and SYDVKM. The CDR3 DNA reads as TGTGCCAGCAGTTTAACCCCCGGGGAGGCGCTCTATGGCTACACCTTC. Residues: CASSLTPGEALYGYTF.

As for this clone: The sample has other DNA sequences that encode this CDR3 too. This chain joins TRBV29-1 and TRBJ2-1; 14 bases line up with TRBD2. V gave up 4 bases and J gave up 0 bases; unmatched junction bases: 2. The germline gives CDR1 SQVTM, CDR2 ANQGSEA. This CDR3 has 16 residues. DNA for the CDR3: TGCAGCGTTGTTGGACTAGCGGGGGGCTCCTACAATGAGCAGTTCTTC. Translated, it gives CSVVGLAGGSYNEQFF.

The chain recombines TRBV6-6 with TRBJ1-2; 12 nucleotides agree with TRBD1. The CDR3 loop spans 16 amino acids. V gave up 9 bases and J gave up 6 bases; unmatched junction bases: 14. Germline V gene data show CDR1 as MNHNY and CDR2 as SVGAGI (reference sequence). The CDR3 DNA is TGTGCCAGTAAAGCCGGGACAGGGGGCGACTTGGATGGCTACACCTTC. It yields the protein CASKAGTGGDLDGYTF.

The chain carries TRBV19 and TRBJ2-1; D is unclear. CDR3 length: 13 residues. Per the germline V gene, CDR1 is LNHDA and CDR2 is SQIVND (reference sequence). Trimming shortened V by 1 base and J by 5 bases, and 6 bases separated the two germline ends. The CDR3 region is CASSIGQNNEQFF. The CDR3 nucleotides are TGTGCCAGTAGTATAGGGCAGAACAATGAGCAGTTCTTC.

V usage is TRBV6-2 or TRBV6-3 and J usage is TRBJ2-7; TRBD1 might be the D (6 bases). The CDR3 contains 16 residues. Per the germline V gene, CDR1 is MNHEY and CDR2 is SVGEGT. With 2 bases removed from V and 0 bases from J, the gap between germline ends came to 14 bases. CDR3 in DNA: TGTGCCAGCAGTTACCCCCGGGACACAGACTCCTACGAGCAGTACTTC. It yields the protein CASSYPRDTDSYEQYF.

The chain has TRBV28 and TRBJ2-3; 7 bases fit TRBD2. Looked up from germline, CDR1 is MDHEN and CDR2 is SYDVKM. The trim removed 6 bases at V and 0 bases at J, leaving 6 bases unmatched. The CDR3 contains 15 residues. The CDR3 loop is CASSGLAASTDTQYF. The CDR3 DNA is TGTGCCAGCAGCGGCCTAGCGGCCAGCACAGATACGCAGTATTTT. The full variable domain, in which reference TRBV28 and TRBJ2-3 provide the parts outside the CDR3, is DVKVTQSSRYLVKRTGEKVFLECVQDMDHENMFWYRQDPGLGLRLIYFSYDVKMKEKGDIPEGYSVSREKKERFSLILESASTNQTSMYLCASSGLAASTDTQYFGPGTRLTVL.

The chain has TRBV28 and TRBJ2-2, with 8 bases aligning to TRBD2. V lost 2 bases and J lost 5; bases outside the gene matches: 4. CDR3 length: 15 amino acids. Germline CDR1 is MDHEN and CDR2 is SYDVKM. CDR3 sequence reads: CASSLGTRNTGELFF. In nucleotides, the CDR3 is TGTGCCAGCAGTTTAGGGACTAGAAATACCGGGGAGCTGTTTTTT.

In this sample, this clone turned up once. CDR3 DNA: TGCAGCGTAGTCGGACAGGGAGGCCAGCCCCAGCATTTT. Residues: CSVVGQGGQPQHF. The chain joins TRBV29-1 to TRBJ1-5, with TRBD1 identical over 8 bases. The V segment lost 6 bases and the J segment 7 bases; nucleotides outside the gene matches: 8. This CDR3 region has 13 residues. CDR1 is SQVTM, CDR2 ANQGSEA, per germline.

The chain has TRBV2 and TRBJ2-1, with TRBD2 matching over 10 bases. The germline V gene has CDR1 SNHLY and CDR2 FYNNEI. The CDR3 totals 17 residues. J lost 6 bases, V lost 4 bases, and 12 bases had no gene match. The CDR3 DNA follows: TGTGCCAGCAGTGCAGAACTGGGGACTAGCGTAACCAATGAGCAGTTCTTC. Translating it yields CASSAELGTSVTNEQFF. The full variable domain, rest sourced from reference TRBV2 and TRBJ2-1, is EPEVTQTPSHQVTQMGQEVILRCVPISNHLYFYWYRQILGQKVEFLVSFYNNEISEKSEIFDDQFSVERPDGSNFTLKIRSTKLEDSAMYFCASSAELGTSVTNEQFFGPGTRLTVL.

This sequence joins TRBV6-5 and TRBJ2-1, with D unclear. The V end was cut by 0 bases, the J end by 13 bases, with 13 bases between. This CDR3 comprises 13 residues. Germline V gene data show CDR1 as MNHEY and CDR2 as SVGAGI. The CDR3 spells CASSYSTGWIQFF. In nucleotides, the CDR3 is TGTGCCAGCAGTTACTCGACCGGGTGGATCCAGTTCTTC.

The chain carries TRBV19 and TRBJ2-4; D may be TRBD2 (6 bases). CDR3 length: 15 amino acids. Trimming cost V 7 bases and J 1 base, with 14 bases left between them. Germline CDR1 is LNHDA and CDR2 is SQIVND (reference sequence). The DNA of the CDR3 is TGTGCCAGTAATGGACCGGCGGGGGCCAAAAACATTCAGTACTTC. This encodes CASNGPAGAKNIQYF.